The source of this T cell receptor beta chain is a study of T cells in Graves' hyperthyroidism and ophthalmopathy. Overall study results and limits: Appearing also in blood were most of the thyroid clonotypes expanded above 0.001.

The V gene's germline CDR1 is MNHGY and CDR2 SVAAGI. Between the trimmed V and J ends, which lost 4 bases and 9 bases, there was a span of 15 bases. CDR3 length equals 14 residues. RNA transcripts served as the template for amplifying TCR beta CDR3 regions. During a first-round RT-PCR of the TCR CDR3, the HTBI primer set was used. TCRdb recomputed calls from the multiplex PCR reads with MiXCR, one row per CDR3 protein. Altogether approximately 600,000 distinct CDR3 sequences are present, under 20% being singletons, with the ten largest covering 3.8%. As concerns this clonotype: Its antigen remains unknown.

Uncontrolled infections, other autoimmune diseases, pregnancy or lactation led to exclusion of patients. This sample holds PBMCs from less than 13 ml fresh peripheral blood. This sequence was found in a woman younger than 45 with Graves' hyperthyroidism. This rearrangement joins TRBV6-9 to TRBJ2-2, with D perhaps TRBD1 or TRBD2 (5 bases each). Sample: blood. CDR3 bases: TGTGCCAGCAGTTCAACTAGGGGCGACCGGGAGCTGTTTTTT. This sequence encodes CASSSTRGDRELFF.